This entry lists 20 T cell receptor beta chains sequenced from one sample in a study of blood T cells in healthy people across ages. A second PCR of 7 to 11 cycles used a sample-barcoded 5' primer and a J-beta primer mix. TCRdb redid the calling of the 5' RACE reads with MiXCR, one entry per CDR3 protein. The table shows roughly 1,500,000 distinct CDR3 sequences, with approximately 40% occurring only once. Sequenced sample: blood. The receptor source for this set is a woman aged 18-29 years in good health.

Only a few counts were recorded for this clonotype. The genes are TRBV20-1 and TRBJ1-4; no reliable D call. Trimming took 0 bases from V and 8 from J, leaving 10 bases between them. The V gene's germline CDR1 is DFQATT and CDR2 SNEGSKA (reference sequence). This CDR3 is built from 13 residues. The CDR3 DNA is TGCAGTGCTAGAGATCCGATGGAAGAAAAACTGTTTTTT. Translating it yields CSARDPMEEKLFF.

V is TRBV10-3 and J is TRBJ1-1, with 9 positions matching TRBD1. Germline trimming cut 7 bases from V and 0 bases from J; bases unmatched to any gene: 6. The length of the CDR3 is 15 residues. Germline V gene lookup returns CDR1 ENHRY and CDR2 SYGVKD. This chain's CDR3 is CAINPTGGMNTEAFF. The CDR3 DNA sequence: TGTGCCATCAATCCGACAGGGGGAATGAACACTGAAGCTTTCTTT.

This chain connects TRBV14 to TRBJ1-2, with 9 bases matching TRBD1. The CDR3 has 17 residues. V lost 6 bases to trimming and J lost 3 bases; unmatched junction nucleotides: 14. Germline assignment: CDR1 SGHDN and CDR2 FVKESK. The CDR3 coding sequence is TGTGCCAGCAGTCCGTCGACAGGGGGAATTTTGGACTATGGCTACACCTTC. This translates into CASSPSTGGILDYGYTF.

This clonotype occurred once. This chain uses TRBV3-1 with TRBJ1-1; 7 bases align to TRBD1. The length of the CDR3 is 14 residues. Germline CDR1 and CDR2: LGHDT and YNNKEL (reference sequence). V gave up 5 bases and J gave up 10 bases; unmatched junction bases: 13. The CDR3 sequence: CASSSSQGVLGAFF. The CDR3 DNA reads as TGTGCCAGCAGCTCGAGCCAGGGGGTTCTCGGAGCTTTCTTT.

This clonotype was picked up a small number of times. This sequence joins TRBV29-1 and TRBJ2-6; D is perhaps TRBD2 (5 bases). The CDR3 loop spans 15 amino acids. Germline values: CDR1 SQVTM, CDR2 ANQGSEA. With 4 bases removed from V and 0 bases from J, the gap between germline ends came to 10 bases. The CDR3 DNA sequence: TGCAGCGTTGCAGCGGCCGGCTCTGGGGCCAACGTCCTGACTTTC. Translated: CSVAAAGSGANVLTF.

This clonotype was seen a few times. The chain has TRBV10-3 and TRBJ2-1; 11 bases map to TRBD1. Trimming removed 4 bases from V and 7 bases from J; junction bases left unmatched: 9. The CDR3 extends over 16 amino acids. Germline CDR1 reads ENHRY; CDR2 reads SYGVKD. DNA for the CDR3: TGTGCCATCAGTGTCTCGGGGACAGGGGGTTTGAATGAGCAGTTCTTC. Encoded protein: CAISVSGTGGLNEQFF.

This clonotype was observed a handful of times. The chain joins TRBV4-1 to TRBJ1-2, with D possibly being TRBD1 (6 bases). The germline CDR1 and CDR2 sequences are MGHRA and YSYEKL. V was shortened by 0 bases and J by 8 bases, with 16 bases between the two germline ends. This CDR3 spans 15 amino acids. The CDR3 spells CASSQEGGPGRGYTF. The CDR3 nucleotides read TGCGCCAGCAGCCAAGAAGGGGGGCCTGGAAGGGGCTACACCTTC.

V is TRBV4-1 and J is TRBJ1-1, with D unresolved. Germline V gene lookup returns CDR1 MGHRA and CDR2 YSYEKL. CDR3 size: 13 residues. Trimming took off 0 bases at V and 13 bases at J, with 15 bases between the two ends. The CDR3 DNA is TGCGCCAGCAGCCAAGATTCAGTGTGGGTCGTTTTCTTT. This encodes CASSQDSVWVVFF.

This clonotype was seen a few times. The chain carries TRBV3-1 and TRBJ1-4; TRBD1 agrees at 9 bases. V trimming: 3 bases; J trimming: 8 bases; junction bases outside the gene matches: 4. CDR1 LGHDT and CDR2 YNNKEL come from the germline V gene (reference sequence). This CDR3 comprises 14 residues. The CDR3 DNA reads TGTGCCAGCAGCCAGGGACAGGGCGAGGAAAAACTGTTTTTT. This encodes CASSQGQGEEKLFF.

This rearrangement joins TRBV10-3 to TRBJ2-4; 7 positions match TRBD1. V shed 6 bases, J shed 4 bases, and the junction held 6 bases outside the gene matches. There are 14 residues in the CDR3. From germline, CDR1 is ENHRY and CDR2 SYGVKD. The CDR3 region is CAISSGTEKNIQYF. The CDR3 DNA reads TGTGCCATCAGCTCCGGGACAGAGAAAAACATTCAGTACTTC.

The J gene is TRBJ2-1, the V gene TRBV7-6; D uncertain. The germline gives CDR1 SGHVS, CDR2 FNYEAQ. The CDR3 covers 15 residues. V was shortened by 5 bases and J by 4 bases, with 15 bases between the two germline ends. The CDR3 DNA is TGTGCCAGCAGCCCTACACAGTCCGTGTACAATGAGCAGTTCTTC. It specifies CASSPTQSVYNEQFF.

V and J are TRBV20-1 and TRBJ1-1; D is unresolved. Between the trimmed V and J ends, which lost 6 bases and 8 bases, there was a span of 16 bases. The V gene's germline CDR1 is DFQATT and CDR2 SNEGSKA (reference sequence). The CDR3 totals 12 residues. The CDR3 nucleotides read TGCAGTGCCCAAAACCTCGGGCACGAAGCTTTCTTT. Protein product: CSAQNLGHEAFF.

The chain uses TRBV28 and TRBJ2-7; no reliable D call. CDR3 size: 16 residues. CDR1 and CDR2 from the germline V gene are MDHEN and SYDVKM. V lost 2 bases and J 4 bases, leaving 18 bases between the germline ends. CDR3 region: CASSLNRVDWGYEQYF. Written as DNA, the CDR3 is TGTGCCAGCAGTTTAAATAGAGTGGATTGGGGTTACGAGCAGTACTTC.

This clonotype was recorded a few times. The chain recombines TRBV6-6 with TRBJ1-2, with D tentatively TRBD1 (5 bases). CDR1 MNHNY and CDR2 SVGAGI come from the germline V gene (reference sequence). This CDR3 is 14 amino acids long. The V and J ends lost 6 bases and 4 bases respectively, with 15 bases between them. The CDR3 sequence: CASSHAGGGYGYTF. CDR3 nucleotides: TGTGCCAGCAGCCACGCCGGGGGAGGCTATGGCTACACCTTC.

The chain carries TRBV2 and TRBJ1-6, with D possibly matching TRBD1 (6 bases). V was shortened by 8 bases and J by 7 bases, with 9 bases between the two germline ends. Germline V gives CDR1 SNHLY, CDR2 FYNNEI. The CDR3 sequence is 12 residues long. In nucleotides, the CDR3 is TGTGCCAGCCTGCAGGGGAATTCACCCCTCCACTTT. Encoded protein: CASLQGNSPLHF.

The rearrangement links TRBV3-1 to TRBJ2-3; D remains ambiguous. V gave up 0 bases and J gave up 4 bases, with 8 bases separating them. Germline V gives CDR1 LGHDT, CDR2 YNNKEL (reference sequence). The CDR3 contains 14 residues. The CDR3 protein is CASSQEAIADTQYF. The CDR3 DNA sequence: TGTGCCAGCAGCCAAGAGGCGATCGCAGATACGCAGTATTTT.

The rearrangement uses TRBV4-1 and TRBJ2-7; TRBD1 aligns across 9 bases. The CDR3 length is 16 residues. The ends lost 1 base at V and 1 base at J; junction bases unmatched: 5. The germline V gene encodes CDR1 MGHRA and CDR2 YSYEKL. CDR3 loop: CASSQAAGTGSYEQYF. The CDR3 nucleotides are TGCGCCAGCAGCCAAGCAGCCGGGACAGGGTCCTACGAGCAGTACTTC.

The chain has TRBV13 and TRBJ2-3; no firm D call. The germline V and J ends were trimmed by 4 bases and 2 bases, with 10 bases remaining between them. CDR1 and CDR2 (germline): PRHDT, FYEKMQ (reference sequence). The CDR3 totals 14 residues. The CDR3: CASSSIRDTDTQYF. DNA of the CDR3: TGTGCCAGCAGCTCGATAAGAGACACAGATACGCAGTATTTT.

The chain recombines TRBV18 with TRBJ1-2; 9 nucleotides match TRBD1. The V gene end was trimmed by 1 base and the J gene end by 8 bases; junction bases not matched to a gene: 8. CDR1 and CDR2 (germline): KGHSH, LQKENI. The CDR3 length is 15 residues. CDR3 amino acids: CASSPRGQGFSGYTF. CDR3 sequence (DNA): TGTGCCAGCTCACCACGGGGACAGGGATTTTCAGGCTACACCTTC. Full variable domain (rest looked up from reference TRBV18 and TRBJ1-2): NAGVMQNPRHLVRRRGQEARLRCSPMKGHSHVYWYRQLPEEGLKFMVYLQKENIIDESGMPKERFSAEFPKEGPSILRIQQVVRGDSAAYFCASSPRGQGFSGYTFGSGTRLTVV.

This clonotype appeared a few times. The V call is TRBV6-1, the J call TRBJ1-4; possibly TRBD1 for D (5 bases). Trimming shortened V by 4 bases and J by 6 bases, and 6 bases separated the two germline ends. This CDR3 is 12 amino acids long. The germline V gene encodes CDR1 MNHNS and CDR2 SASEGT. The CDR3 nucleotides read TGTGCCAGCAGTGGGGGGGATGAAAAACTGTTTTTT. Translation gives CASSGGDEKLFF.